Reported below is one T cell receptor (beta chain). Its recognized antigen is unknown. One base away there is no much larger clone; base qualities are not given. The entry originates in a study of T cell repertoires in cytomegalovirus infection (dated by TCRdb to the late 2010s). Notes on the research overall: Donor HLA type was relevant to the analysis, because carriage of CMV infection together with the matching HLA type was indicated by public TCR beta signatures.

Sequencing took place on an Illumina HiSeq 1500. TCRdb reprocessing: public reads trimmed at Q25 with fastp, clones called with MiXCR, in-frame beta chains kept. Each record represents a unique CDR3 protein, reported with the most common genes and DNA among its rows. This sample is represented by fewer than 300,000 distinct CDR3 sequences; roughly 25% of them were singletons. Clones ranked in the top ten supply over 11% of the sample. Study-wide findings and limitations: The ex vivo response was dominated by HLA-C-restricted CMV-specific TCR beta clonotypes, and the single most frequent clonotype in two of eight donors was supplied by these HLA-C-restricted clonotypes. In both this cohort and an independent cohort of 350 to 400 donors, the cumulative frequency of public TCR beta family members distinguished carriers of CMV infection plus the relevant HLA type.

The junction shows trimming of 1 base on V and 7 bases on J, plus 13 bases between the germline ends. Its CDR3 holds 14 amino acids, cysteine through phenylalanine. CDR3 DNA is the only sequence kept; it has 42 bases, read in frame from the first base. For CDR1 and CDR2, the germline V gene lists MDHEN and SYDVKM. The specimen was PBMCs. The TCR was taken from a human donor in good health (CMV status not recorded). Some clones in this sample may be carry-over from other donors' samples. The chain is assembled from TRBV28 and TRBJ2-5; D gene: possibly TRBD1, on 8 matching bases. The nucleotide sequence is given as TGTGCCAGCAGTTTATCCCACAGGGGGGGGACCCAGTACTTC. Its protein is CASSLSHRGGTQYF. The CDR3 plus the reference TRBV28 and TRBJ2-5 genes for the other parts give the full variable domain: DVKVTQSSRYLVKRTGEKVFLECVQDMDHENMFWYRQDPGLGLRLIYFSYDVKMKEKGDIPEGYSVSREKKERFSLILESASTNQTSMYLCASSLSHRGGTQYFGPGTRLLVL.